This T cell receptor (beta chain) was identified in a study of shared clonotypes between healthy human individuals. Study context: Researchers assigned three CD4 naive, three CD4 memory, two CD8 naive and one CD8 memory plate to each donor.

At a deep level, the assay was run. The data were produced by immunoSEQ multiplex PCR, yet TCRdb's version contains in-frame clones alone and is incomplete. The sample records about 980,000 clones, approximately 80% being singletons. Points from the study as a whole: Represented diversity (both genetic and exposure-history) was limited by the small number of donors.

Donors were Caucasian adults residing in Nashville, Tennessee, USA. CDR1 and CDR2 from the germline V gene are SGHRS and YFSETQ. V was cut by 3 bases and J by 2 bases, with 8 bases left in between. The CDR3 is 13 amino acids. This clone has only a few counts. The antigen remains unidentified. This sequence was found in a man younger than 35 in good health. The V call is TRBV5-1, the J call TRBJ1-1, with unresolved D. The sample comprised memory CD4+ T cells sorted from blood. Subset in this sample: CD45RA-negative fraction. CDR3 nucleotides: TGCGCCAGCAGCTATACAGCCAACACTGAAGCTTTCTTT. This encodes CASSYTANTEAFF.